This record looks at one T cell receptor beta chain sequence and its context. Primers: 60 Vbeta forward and 13 Jbeta reverse. Using immunoSEQ multiplex PCR, the repertoire was profiled, and TCRdb retains in-frame clones only, with some absent. This sample carries tens of thousands of clones, 76% of them seen once, and the ten largest clones take around 8.2%. These data belong to a study of cytomegalovirus exposure and HLA in healthy donors. CDR1 is MNHNS, CDR2 SASEGT, per germline. V lost 7 bases, J lost 4 bases, and 7 bases stayed unmatched. This CDR3 comprises 14 residues. The TCR was taken from a woman in her twenties or thirties in good health and CMV-seropositive. The specimen sequenced was PBMCs. The rearrangement uses TRBV6-1 and TRBJ1-2; TRBD1 agrees at 9 bases. CDR3 sequence (DNA): TGTGCCAGCATCCTAACGACAGGGGGCTATGGCTACACCTTC. The encoded protein is CASILTTGGYGYTF.